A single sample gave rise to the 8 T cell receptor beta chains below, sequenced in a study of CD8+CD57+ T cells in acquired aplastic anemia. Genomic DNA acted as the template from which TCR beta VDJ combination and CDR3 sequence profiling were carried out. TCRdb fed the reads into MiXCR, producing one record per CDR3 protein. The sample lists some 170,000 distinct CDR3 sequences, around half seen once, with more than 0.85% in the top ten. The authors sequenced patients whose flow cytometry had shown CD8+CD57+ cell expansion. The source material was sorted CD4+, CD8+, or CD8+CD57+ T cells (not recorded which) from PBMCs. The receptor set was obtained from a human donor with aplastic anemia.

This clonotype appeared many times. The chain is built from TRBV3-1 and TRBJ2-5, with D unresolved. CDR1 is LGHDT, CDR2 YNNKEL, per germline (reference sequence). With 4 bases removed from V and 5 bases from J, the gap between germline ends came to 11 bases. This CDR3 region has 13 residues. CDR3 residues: CASSPRLGETQYF. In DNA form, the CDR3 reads TGTGCCAGCAGCCCCAGACTGGGGGAGACCCAGTACTTC.

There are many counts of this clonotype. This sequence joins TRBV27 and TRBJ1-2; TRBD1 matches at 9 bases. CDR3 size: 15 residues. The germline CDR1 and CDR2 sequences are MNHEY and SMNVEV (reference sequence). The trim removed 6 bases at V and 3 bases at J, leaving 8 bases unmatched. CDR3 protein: CASSNRDRAHYGYTF. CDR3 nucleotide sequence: TGTGCCAGCAGCAACAGGGACAGGGCTCACTATGGCTACACCTTC.

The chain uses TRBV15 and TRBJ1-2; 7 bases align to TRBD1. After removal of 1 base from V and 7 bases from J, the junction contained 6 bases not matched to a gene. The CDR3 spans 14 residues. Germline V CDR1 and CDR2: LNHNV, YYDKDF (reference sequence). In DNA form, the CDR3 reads TGTGCCACCAGCAGAGGAGGGGGCCTCGGTGGCTACACCTTC. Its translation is CATSRGGGLGGYTF.

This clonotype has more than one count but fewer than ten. The CDR3: CASSLAGTASIGYTF. The CDR3 DNA reads TGTGCCAGCAGCTTAGCCGGGACAGCGAGCATTGGCTACACCTTC. This chain uses TRBV7-2 with TRBJ1-2; TRBD1 matches at 7 bases. The CDR3 is 15 residues long. The junction had 8 bases not matched to a gene; V was cut back by 0 bases and J by 7 bases. Per germline, CDR1 SGHTA and CDR2 FQGNSA.

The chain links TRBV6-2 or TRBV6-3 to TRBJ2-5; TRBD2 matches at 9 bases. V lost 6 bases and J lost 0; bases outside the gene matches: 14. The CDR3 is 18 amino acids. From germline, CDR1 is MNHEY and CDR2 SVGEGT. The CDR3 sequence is CASRHYYSLAGNQETQYF. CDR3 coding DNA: TGTGCCAGCAGACATTACTATAGCCTAGCGGGGAACCAAGAGACCCAGTACTTC.

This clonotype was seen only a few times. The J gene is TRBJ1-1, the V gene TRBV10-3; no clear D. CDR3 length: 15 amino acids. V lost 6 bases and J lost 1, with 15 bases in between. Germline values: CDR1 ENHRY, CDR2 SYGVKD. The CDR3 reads CAIRTHYTENTEAFF. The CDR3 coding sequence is TGTGCCATCAGGACCCACTACACAGAGAACACTGAAGCTTTCTTT.

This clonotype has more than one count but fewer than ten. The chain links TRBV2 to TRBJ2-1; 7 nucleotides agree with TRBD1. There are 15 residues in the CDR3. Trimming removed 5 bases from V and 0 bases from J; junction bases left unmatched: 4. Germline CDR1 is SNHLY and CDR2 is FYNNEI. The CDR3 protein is CASSWDRNSYNEQFF. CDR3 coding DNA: TGTGCCAGCAGTTGGGACAGAAACTCCTACAATGAGCAGTTCTTC.

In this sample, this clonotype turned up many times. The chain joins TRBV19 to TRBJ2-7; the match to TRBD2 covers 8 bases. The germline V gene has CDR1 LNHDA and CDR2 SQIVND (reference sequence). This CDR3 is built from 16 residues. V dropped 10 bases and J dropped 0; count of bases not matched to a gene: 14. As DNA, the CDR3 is TGTGCCACCACAAACTCGGCGCGGGGGGACTCCTACGAGCAGTACTTC. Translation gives CATTNSARGDSYEQYF.